This is a list of T cell receptor beta chains from one sample in a study of cytomegalovirus exposure and HLA in healthy donors. The data were produced by immunoSEQ multiplex PCR, yet TCRdb's version contains in-frame clones alone and is incomplete. The sample carries fewer than 55,000 clones, around 60% recorded once. The sequenced material came from PBMCs. These receptor sequences come from a man in his 60s in good health and CMV-seropositive. Each CDR3 is given with its conserved first and last residue. The D gene is left open where the match is weak. Only part of the rows carry a size: once, few, many, or a class if the clone is expanded.

NA NA TRBJ1-1 TRBV5-4 TGTGCCAGCAGCCACCCAGATCGGGTTACTGAAGCTTTCTTT CASSHPDRVTEAFF
NA TRBD2 TRBJ2-1 TRBV27 TGTGCCAGCAGTATCGGACTAGCGGGAGGAAGCTCCTACAATGAGCAGTTCTTC CASSIGLAGGSSYNEQFF
NA NA TRBJ2-5 TRBV29-1 TGCAGCGTTTTGGTGCAGTCAGAGACCCAGTACTTC CSVLVQSETQYF
NA NA TRBJ2-1 TRBV19 TGTGCCAGTACTCCCGCGTCCCCAAACAATGAGCAGTTCTTC CASTPASPNNEQFF
NA NA TRBJ2-6 TRBV19 TGTGCCAGTACCCGAGGTTGGACAGCAAGCTCTGGGGCCAACGTCCTGACTTTC CASTRGWTASSGANVLTF
NA TRBD1 TRBJ2-1 TRBV29-1 TGCAGCGGTGACAGGGGCTCCAATGAGCAGTTCTTC CSGDRGSNEQFF
NA TRBD1 TRBJ2-3 TRBV29-1 TGCAGCGTTGAAGGACAGGGGGCCCCAGATACGCAGTATTTT CSVEGQGAPDTQYF
NA TRBD2 TRBJ2-1 TRBV29-1 TGCAGCGTTGATGGGGGTGGCGGGGGATACAATGAGCAGTTCTTC CSVDGGGGGYNEQFF
few TRBD2 TRBJ2-3 TRBV27 TGTGCCAGCAGTTTCGGAGCGGGAGGTAACACAGATACGCAGTATTTT CASSFGAGGNTDTQYF
NA TRBD1 TRBJ1-5 TRBV6-5 TGTGCCAGCAGGGGAACAGGGGGTAGCAATCAGCCCCAGCATTTT CASRGTGGSNQPQHF
NA TRBD1 TRBJ1-4 TRBV11-2 TGTGCCAGCAGCCTACAGGGGATAAGGAATGAAAAACTGTTTTTT CASSLQGIRNEKLFF
few NA TRBJ2-2 TRBV6-1 TGTGCCAGCAGTGATAACACGTACATACACACCGGGGAGCTGTTTTTT CASSDNTYIHTGELFF
NA TRBD1 TRBJ2-6 TRBV10-3 TGTGCCATCAGTGATGACGGACAGGCCTCTGGGGCCAACGTCCTGACTTTC CAISDDGQASGANVLTF
few TRBD2 TRBJ2-3 TRBV27 TGTGCCAGCAGTTTATCGGTCGGGGGACTAGCACGATCGGATACGCAGTATTTT CASSLSVGGLARSDTQYF
once TRBD1 TRBJ1-5 TRBV19 TGTGCCAGTACCACCAACCGGGACAGGGCTAATCAGCCCCAGCATTTT CASTTNRDRANQPQHF
NA TRBD2 TRBJ2-1 TRBV25-1 TGTGCCAGCAGTGCCCCATCTAGCGGCCCCTACAATGAGCAGTTCTTC CASSAPSSGPYNEQFF
few TRBD1 TRBJ2-7 TRBV9 TGTGCCAGCAGCCCCGGGCAGGGGGCGTACGAGCAGTACTTC CASSPGQGAYEQYF
once NA TRBJ2-5 TRBV7-2 TGTGCCAGCAGCGCGACAGGTCTACGGCGGGAGACCCAGTACTTC CASSATGLRRETQYF
NA NA TRBJ2-3 TRBV4-1 TGTGCCAGCAGCCAAGGCGCGGATACGCAGTATTTT CASSQGADTQYF
NA TRBD1 TRBJ2-7 TRBV18 TGTGCCAGCTCACCTACCGGGACAGGGCCCTACGAGCAGTACTTC CASSPTGTGPYEQYF
few TRBD2 TRBJ2-1 TRBV28 TGTGCCAGCAGTTTGGGGGTAGGAGGACTAGCGGGATTTAGGATCAATGAGCAGTTCTTC CASSLGVGGLAGFRINEQFF
few NA TRBJ2-5 TRBV10-3 TGTGCCATCAGTGAGTCAGGGAGTCAAGAGACCCAGTACTTC CAISESGSQETQYF
medium-sized TRBD1 TRBJ2-7 TRBV13 TGTGCCAGCAGCCCTCCGGGACAGTCCTACGAGCAGTACTTC CASSPPGQSYEQYF
NA TRBD2 TRBJ2-7 TRBV15 TGTGCCACCAGCAGAGTGTGGGGGGGGGAGGAAAGCGAGCAGTACTTC CATSRVWGGEESEQYF
NA NA TRBJ2-2 TRBV7-6 TGTGCCAGCAGCTTAGTAATAAGGACAGAGGGATCCGGGGAGCTGTTTTTT CASSLVIRTEGSGELFF
NA NA TRBJ1-2 TRBV6-5 TGTGCCAGCAGTTACTCGCCAGTCTATGGCTACACCTTC CASSYSPVYGYTF
NA NA TRBJ1-6 TRBV4-1 TGCGCCAGCAGCCCAACGGGGGTTTCACCCCTCCACTTT CASSPTGVSPLHF
NA NA TRBJ2-5 TRBV29-1 TGCAGCGTTGCAGGTGGTGTGTTGGGAGAGACCCAGTACTTC CSVAGGVLGETQYF
NA NA TRBJ1-1 TRBV11-2 TGTGCCAGCAGCTTACAGGGCGAGAACACTGAAGCTTTCTTT CASSLQGENTEAFF
NA NA TRBJ2-3 TRBV11-2 TGTGCCAGCAGCTTAGGGGCCAGGGGTCTCCGCACAGATACGCAGTATTTT CASSLGARGLRTDTQYF
NA NA TRBJ2-7 TRBV7-2 TGTGCCAGCAGCAAAGCGGTGCAGACCTACGAGCAGTACTTC CASSKAVQTYEQYF
NA TRBD1 TRBJ2-7 TRBV11-2 TGTGCCAGCAGCTTAGAAAGACAGGGGCCCGTTTCCTACGAGCAGTACTTC CASSLERQGPVSYEQYF
few TRBD1 TRBJ2-1 TRBV7-6 TGTGCCAGCAGCTTAGTGGGACAGGGGGAAAATGAGCAGTTCTTC CASSLVGQGENEQFF
few NA TRBJ2-4 TRBV15 TGTGCCACCAGCTCAGACAGACTAGCCAAAAACATTCAGTACTTC CATSSDRLAKNIQYF
NA NA TRBJ1-2 TRBV12-5 TGTGCTAGTGGCTTAGACAGCTGGAGCTATGGCTACACCTTC CASGLDSWSYGYTF
NA TRBD1 TRBJ1-5 TRBV27 TGTGCCAGCAGACCGATCAGAGGACAGGGAAGAGGTCAGCCCCAGCATTTT CASRPIRGQGRGQPQHF
NA TRBD2 TRBJ2-7 TRBV7-9 TGTGCCAGCAGCTTAGAGAGTCCGGCGGGAGTGCACTACGAGCAGTACTTC CASSLESPAGVHYEQYF
NA NA TRBJ2-7 TRBV25-1 TGTGCCAGCAGTGAATATACGGACGAGCAGTACTTC CASSEYTDEQYF
few NA TRBJ1-1 TRBV6-5 TGTGCCAGCAGTTATAGCCAGACCAGGAACACTGAAGCTTTCTTT CASSYSQTRNTEAFF
NA NA TRBJ2-1 TRBV7-2 TGTGCCAGCAGCTCGCTAGCGACCTACCTCAATGAGCAGTTCTTC CASSSLATYLNEQFF
NA TRBD2 TRBJ2-7 TRBV4-3 TGCGCCAGCAGCCAAGGGATGACTAGCAGTTCCTACGAGCAGTACTTC CASSQGMTSSSYEQYF
NA TRBD2 TRBJ2-1 TRBV28 TGTGCCAGCACCCCGGGGGGTGGCTACAATGAGCAGTTCTTC CASTPGGGYNEQFF
NA NA TRBJ2-5 TRBV27 TGTGCCAGCAGTCCCCGACAGGAGTTTGAGACCCAGTACTTC CASSPRQEFETQYF
NA TRBD1 TRBJ1-2 TRBV5-4 TGTGCCAGCAGGGACTCAGGGGGCTATTCTTATGGCTACACCTTC CASRDSGGYSYGYTF
NA NA TRBJ2-1 TRBV10-3 TGTGCCATCAGTGATGTGGGGAGCTACAATGAGCAGTTCTTC CAISDVGSYNEQFF
few TRBD1 TRBJ2-7 TRBV7-3 TGTGCCAGCAGCGAAACAGGGGGCGGTCGTTACGAGCAGTACTTC CASSETGGGRYEQYF
NA NA TRBJ1-4 TRBV28 TGTGCCAGCGGAGGGATAGACATTAATGAAAAACTGTTTTTT CASGGIDINEKLFF
NA NA TRBJ2-7 TRBV27 TGTGCCAGCAGTTTATCTCCCCACTACGAGCAGTACTTC CASSLSPHYEQYF
NA NA TRBJ1-1 TRBV6-4 TGTGCCAGCAGCGCCGGAGGCACTGAAGCTTTCTTT CASSAGGTEAFF
few NA TRBJ1-2 TRBV6-5 TGTGCCAGCAGTTACTCGGGCTCGATCAACTATGGCTACACCTTC CASSYSGSINYGYTF
NA TRBD1 TRBJ1-2 TRBV30 TGTGCCTGGAGTCCGGGACAGGGCAGTTACGGCTACACCTTC CAWSPGQGSYGYTF
NA TRBD2 TRBJ2-2 TRBV7-9 TGTGCCAGCATCATAGCGGGAGGGCCTAGCGGGGAGCTGTTTTTT CASIIAGGPSGELFF
few NA TRBJ2-3 TRBV15 TGTGCCACCAGCAGACCGGTTGCGGGGTCTACAGATACGCAGTATTTT CATSRPVAGSTDTQYF
few NA TRBJ2-7 TRBV2 TGTGCCAGCTATGTAGCGCTGGGCGGCTACGAGCAGTACTTC CASYVALGGYEQYF
NA NA TRBJ2-7 TRBV29-1 TGCAGCGTAGGAACCGGGACACTTAGTGGGGAGCAGTACTTC CSVGTGTLSGEQYF